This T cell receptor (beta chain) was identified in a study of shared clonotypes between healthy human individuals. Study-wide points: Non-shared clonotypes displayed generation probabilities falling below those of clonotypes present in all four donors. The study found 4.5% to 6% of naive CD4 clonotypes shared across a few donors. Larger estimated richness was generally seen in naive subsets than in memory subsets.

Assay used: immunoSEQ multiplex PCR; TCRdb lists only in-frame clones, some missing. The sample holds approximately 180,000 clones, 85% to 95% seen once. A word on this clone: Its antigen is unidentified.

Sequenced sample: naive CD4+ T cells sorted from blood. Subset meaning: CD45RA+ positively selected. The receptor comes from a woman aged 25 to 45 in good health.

CDR3 DNA sequence: TGCGCCAGCAGCCACAACGAACTAGCGGGAGAGGACGAGCAGTACTTC. It translates to CASSHNELAGEDEQYF. The J gene is TRBJ2-7, the V gene TRBV4-1; 11 bases agree with TRBD2. V lost 3 bases to trimming and J lost 5 bases; unmatched junction nucleotides: 9. CDR3 length: 16 amino acids. CDR1 is MGHRA, CDR2 YSYEKL, per germline.